This is a list of T cell receptor beta chains from one sample in a study of CD8 T cells in Susac syndrome. TCRdb re-called the immunoSEQ multiplex PCR reads with MiXCR, one entry per CDR3 protein. The profile shows about 73,000 distinct CDR3 sequences, about 95% of them singletons. The sample consisted of CD8+ T cells from PBMCs. The receptors shown here come from a human donor with multiple sclerosis. Both conserved end residues are part of each CDR3.

j_call v_call cdr3_aa
TRBJ2-2 TRBV3-1 CASSQPRDRGFAGELFF
TRBJ2-1 TRBV15 CATSRQGQGYNEQFF
TRBJ2-7 TRBV5-6 CASSLASADLYEQYF
TRBJ1-1 TRBV5-1 CARPRVDTEAFF
TRBJ1-5 TRBV5-6 CASTAGTRQPQHF
TRBJ1-5 TRBV9 CASSADGGGWSNQPQHF
TRBJ2-1 TRBV27 CASLGLNEQFF
TRBJ1-2 TRBV11-1 CASSLGPSDYTF
TRBJ1-4 TRBV12-3/TRBV12-4 CASTGTGAAEAEKLFF
TRBJ1-1 TRBV6-5 CATNSHGGSEAFF
TRBJ2-2 TRBV4-3 CASSHPVTGVTGELFF
TRBJ2-5 TRBV7-9 CASSSDRGQYLQETQYF
TRBJ2-7 TRBV2 CASGQRGTPPIEQYF
TRBJ1-1 TRBV6-1 CAGARTGNTEAFF
TRBJ1-2 TRBV3-1 CASSQEYSLRTELYGYTF
TRBJ1-5 TRBV7-9 CASSLERGDQPQHF